The next 13 T cell receptor beta chains were all read from a single sample in a study of cytomegalovirus exposure and HLA in healthy donors. Primers for the PCR totalled 60 Vbeta and 13 Jbeta. Libraries were prepared by immunoSEQ multiplex PCR; TCRdb keeps only in-frame clonotypes and omits some of them. In the table there are roughly 190,000 clones, 70% to 75% of which are singletons. Source material: PBMCs. The origin of the receptors is a man between 25 and 39 years old in good health and CMV-seropositive.

The CDR3 is CASSRGTGADYGYTF. For the CDR3, the DNA is TGTGCCAGCAGTAGGGGGACAGGGGCGGACTATGGCTACACCTTC. The chain couples TRBV6-5 to TRBJ1-2, with 10 bases aligning to TRBD1. CDR1 is MNHEY, CDR2 SVGAGI, per germline. V gave up 5 bases and J gave up 3 bases; unmatched junction bases: 6. The CDR3 runs to 15 residues.

This clone was recorded only once. This chain connects TRBV7-2 to TRBJ2-7, with unresolved D. Looked up from germline, CDR1 is SGHTA and CDR2 is FQGNSA. V was cut by 6 bases and J by 0 bases, with 15 bases left in between. CDR3 size: 15 residues. CDR3 residues: CASRYTPQSSYEQYF. For the CDR3, the DNA is TGTGCCAGCAGGTATACACCCCAAAGCTCCTACGAGCAGTACTTC.

The rearrangement links TRBV7-2 to TRBJ1-1; D gene unclear. Trimming stripped 3 bases from V and 1 base from J, with 9 bases between. CDR1 is SGHTA and CDR2 is FQGNSA in the germline V gene. CDR3 size: 14 residues. In nucleotides, the CDR3 is TGTGCCAGCAGCTTTAACCAGGCGAACACTGAAGCTTTCTTT. It specifies CASSFNQANTEAFF.

The chain has TRBV7-2 and TRBJ1-1; no clear D gene. CDR3 length equals 14 residues. Trimming shortened V by 1 base and J by 2 bases, and 8 bases separated the two germline ends. CDR1 and CDR2 (germline): SGHTA, FQGNSA. The CDR3 protein is CASSLETGNTEAFF. CDR3 DNA sequence: TGTGCCAGCAGCTTAGAAACGGGAAACACTGAAGCTTTCTTT.

V is TRBV25-1 and J is TRBJ2-2; D is possibly TRBD1 (6 bases). Germline V gene data show CDR1 as MGHDK and CDR2 as SYGVNS. The V end was cut by 6 bases, the J end by 2 bases, with 16 bases between. The CDR3 length is 16 residues. CDR3 residues: CASRQTYRDNTGELFF. The CDR3 DNA is TGTGCCAGCAGACAAACATACAGGGATAACACCGGGGAGCTGTTTTTT.

The chain couples TRBV19 to TRBJ1-4, with TRBD1 matching over 7 bases. Unmatched junction bases numbered 4, after V lost 5 bases and J lost 4 bases. CDR3 length: 14 amino acids. CDR1 is LNHDA, CDR2 SQIVND, per germline (reference sequence). The CDR3 DNA reads as TGTGCCAGTAGTGCAGGGACAGATAATGAAAAACTGTTTTTT. Protein sequence: CASSAGTDNEKLFF. Variable domain in full (rest from reference TRBV19 and TRBJ1-4): DGGITQSPKYLFRKEGQNVTLSCEQNLNHDAMYWYRQDPGQGLRLIYYSQIVNDFQKGDIAEGYSVSREKKESFPLTVTSAQKNPTAFYLCASSAGTDNEKLFFGSGTQLSVL.

The chain couples TRBV6-5 to TRBJ2-1, with 8 bases aligning to TRBD2. Trimming cost V 7 bases and J 7 bases; bases outside gene matches: 12. The CDR3 loop spans 15 amino acids. Looked up from germline, CDR1 is MNHEY and CDR2 is SVGAGI. CDR3 region: CASTQRIAGPNEQFF. The CDR3 DNA sequence: TGTGCCAGCACCCAGAGGATAGCGGGACCGAATGAGCAGTTCTTC.

The chain combines TRBV25-1 with TRBJ2-7; 8 nucleotides agree with TRBD1. V was pared by 4 bases and J by 2 bases, with 4 bases of the junction left unmatched. The CDR3 has 14 residues. CDR1 is MGHDK and CDR2 is SYGVNS in the germline V gene. The CDR3 DNA follows: TGTGCCAGCAGTGCCAGGGGGCATCCCTACGAGCAGTACTTC. Protein product: CASSARGHPYEQYF.

The chain has TRBV19 and TRBJ2-6, with D perhaps TRBD1 (5 bases). V was shortened by 8 bases and J by 2 bases, with 10 bases between the two germline ends. The CDR3 is 14 amino acids. Germline CDR1 and CDR2: LNHDA and SQIVND (reference sequence). The CDR3 protein is CASLKGAGANVLTF. DNA of the CDR3: TGTGCCAGTTTAAAAGGGGCTGGGGCCAACGTCCTGACTTTC.

The chain joins TRBV19 to TRBJ2-3, with 7 bases fitting TRBD1. V shed 6 bases and J 3 bases; nucleotides not matched to a gene: 6. Germline V gives CDR1 LNHDA, CDR2 SQIVND (reference sequence). There are 14 residues in the CDR3. This CDR3 is CASRNQGETDTQYF. The CDR3 coding sequence is TGTGCCAGTAGGAACCAGGGGGAAACAGATACGCAGTATTTT. The whole variable domain, remainder taken from reference TRBV19 and TRBJ2-3, is DGGITQSPKYLFRKEGQNVTLSCEQNLNHDAMYWYRQDPGQGLRLIYYSQIVNDFQKGDIAEGYSVSREKKESFPLTVTSAQKNPTAFYLCASRNQGETDTQYFGPGTRLTVL.

V and J are TRBV12-5 and TRBJ1-1; the D is unclear. The CDR3 extends over 15 amino acids. Trimming left V 4 bases short and J 3 bases short, with 15 bases between. Germline CDR1 and CDR2: LGHNT and FRNRAP. The CDR3 bases are TGTGCTAGTGGTTATTTCCAAGGGAGGGACACTGAAGCTTTCTTT. Translated: CASGYFQGRDTEAFF. Together with reference TRBV12-5 and TRBJ1-1, the CDR3 gives the full variable domain: DARVTQTPRHKVTEMGQEVTMRCQPILGHNTVFWYRQTMMQGLELLAYFRNRAPLDDSGMPKDRFSAEMPDATLATLKIQPSEPRDSAVYFCASGYFQGRDTEAFFGQGTRLTVV.

The chain is built from TRBV29-1 and TRBJ1-5; 7 positions agree with TRBD1. This CDR3 contains 14 residues. The junction had 7 bases not matched to a gene; V was cut back by 4 bases and J by 4 bases. The germline CDR1 and CDR2 sequences are SQVTM and ANQGSEA. The CDR3 DNA reads TGCAGCGTTGCCGTCAACAGGGGAAATCAGCCCCAGCATTTT. As protein: CSVAVNRGNQPQHF.

The chain has TRBV5-1 and TRBJ2-7, with 7 nucleotides matching TRBD1. Germline V gives CDR1 SGHRS, CDR2 YFSETQ. The CDR3 is 14 amino acids. V dropped 4 bases and J dropped 5; count of bases not matched to a gene: 9. The chain's CDR3 is CASSRGTVRDEQYF. In DNA, the CDR3 is TGCGCCAGCAGCAGGGGGACAGTCCGGGACGAGCAGTACTTC.